Listed below are T cell receptor beta chains from one sample, sequenced in a study of T cells in Graves' hyperthyroidism and ophthalmopathy. MiXCR, applied by TCRdb to the multiplex PCR reads, yields one record per CDR3 protein. In the table there are 610,000 or so distinct CDR3 sequences, more than 45% of which are singletons. The sequencing input was peripheral blood or thyroid tissue (not recorded which). These receptors were collected from a woman younger than 35 with Graves' hyperthyroidism. Both conserved end residues are part of each CDR3. A D gene is named only where the DNA matches it firmly. Clone size is not always given. Where it is, it says once, few, many or a class for expanded clones.

v_gene	j_gene	abundance	d_gene	CDR3nt	CDR3aa
TRBV29-1	TRBJ2-1	few	-	TGCAGCGTTGATGGAGGTCGGAATGAGCAGTTCTTC	CSVDGGRNEQFF
TRBV5-1	TRBJ2-7	many	TRBD2	TGCGCCAGCAGCTTGGAAGTAGCGGGACTCAACGAGCAGTACTTC	CASSLEVAGLNEQYF
TRBV7-2	TRBJ1-6	many	-	TGTGCCAGCAGCTTAGATTGGATAGCCTATAATTCACCCCTCCACTTT	CASSLDWIAYNSPLHF
TRBV7-9	TRBJ2-2	-	-	TGTGCCACCGGAGATACCGGGGAGCTGTTTTTT	CATGDTGELFF
TRBV12-3/TRBV12-4	TRBJ1-5	-	-	TGTGCCAGCAGTTCGCGGACTAGCGGATTCTACGAGCATTTT	CASSSRTSGFYEHF
TRBV29-1	TRBJ1-5	-	TRBD1	TGCAGCGTTCTGACAGGGTACCAGCCCCAGCATTTT	CSVLTGYQPQHF
TRBV28	TRBJ1-3	many	-	TGTGCCAGCAGTTTATTGGGACGGCCACCAAACACCATATATTTT	CASSLLGRPPNTIYF
TRBV13	TRBJ2-2	many	TRBD1	TGTGCCAGCAGCAAGACAGGGATGGCCACCGGGGAGCTGTTTTTT	CASSKTGMATGELFF
TRBV24-1	TRBJ2-5	many	TRBD1	TGTGCCACCAGTGACCTAACAGGGGACGAGACCCAGTACTTC	CATSDLTGDETQYF
TRBV7-8	TRBJ2-6	-	-	TGTGCCAGCAGCTTAGATCTCTCCCGGACTGGGGCCAACGTCCTGACTTTC	CASSLDLSRTGANVLTF
TRBV10-3	TRBJ1-1	few	-	TGTGCCATCAGTGAGTCGCAGGGCGAAGCTTTCTTT	CAISESQGEAFF
TRBV7-9	TRBJ2-7	-	TRBD2	TGTGCCAGCATCGGACTAGCGGGAGGAGCCTACGAGCAGTACTTC	CASIGLAGGAYEQYF
TRBV29-1	TRBJ2-6	-	-	TGCAGCGCTAAAGACTCCAGGGTACCTGGGGCCAACGTCCTGACTTTC	CSAKDSRVPGANVLTF
TRBV27	TRBJ2-7	many	TRBD1	TGTGCCAGCAGCCACGGGACAGCCTCCTACGAGCAGTACTTC	CASSHGTASYEQYF
TRBV4-3	TRBJ2-7	many	-	TGCGCCAGCAGCCAAGAGAGTAGCGCAGACTACGAGCAGTACTTC	CASSQESSADYEQYF
TRBV25-1	TRBJ2-1	few	-	TGTGCCAGCAGTGTCGGTCGCAGTAGCTCCTACAATGAGCAGTTCTTC	CASSVGRSSSYNEQFF
TRBV15	TRBJ1-1	few	-	TGTGCCACCAGCAGAGGGACGGTCAGCACTGAAGCTTTCTTT	CATSRGTVSTEAFF
TRBV29-1	TRBJ1-5	-	-	TGCAGCCCCAGTCCCCGAAGCAATCAGCCCCAGCATTTT	CSPSPRSNQPQHF
TRBV4-1	TRBJ2-5	once	-	TGCGCCAGCAGCCGAGATCGCAGCAGGGTAGAGACCCAGTACTTC	CASSRDRSRVETQYF
TRBV7-2	TRBJ2-5	many	-	TGTGCCAGCAGCTTAAGTTCTCGGGGAGAGACCCAGTACTTC	CASSLSSRGETQYF
TRBV12-3/TRBV12-4	TRBJ2-6	many	TRBD1	TGTGCCAGCACTGACAGGGCTGGGGCCAACGTCCTGACTTTC	CASTDRAGANVLTF
TRBV29-1	TRBJ1-1	once	-	TGCAGCGTTGAGGGTGAAGGGGCTCAGAACACTGAAGCTTTCTTT	CSVEGEGAQNTEAFF
TRBV5-1	TRBJ2-7	many	-	TGCGCCAGCAGCCCCAGGAGAAGGAGCTCCTACGAGCAGTACTTC	CASSPRRRSSYEQYF
TRBV7-9	TRBJ1-5	many	-	TGTGCCAGCAGCTTAGCGAGTCACCCTGGAGATCAGCCCCAGCATTTT	CASSLASHPGDQPQHF
TRBV20-1	TRBJ1-2	-	-	TGCAGTGCTAGAGACAGGGACATATCAGGCTACACCTTC	CSARDRDISGYTF
TRBV10-1	TRBJ1-1	-	TRBD1	TGCGCCAGCAGTGAGTCTCCGGGACAGGGGTGGACTGAAGCTTTCTTT	CASSESPGQGWTEAFF
TRBV29-1	TRBJ2-7	many	-	TGCAGCGTTGAATCTACCGACATAGAACCCTACGAGCAGTACTTC	CSVESTDIEPYEQYF
TRBV20-1	TRBJ1-6	-	-	TGCAGTGCTAGCCTAAGGACGAATCAGCCCCTCCACTTT	CSASLRTNQPLHF
TRBV12-5	TRBJ2-2	many	TRBD2	TGTGCTAGTGGTTTGGTTCTAGCGGGACCCACCGGGGAGCTGTTTTTT	CASGLVLAGPTGELFF
TRBV6-5	TRBJ1-4	many	TRBD1	TGTGCCAGCAGTGCCCTCGGGACAGCCGAAAAACTGTTTTTT	CASSALGTAEKLFF
TRBV12-3/TRBV12-4	TRBJ2-7	-	-	TGTGCCAGCACCGCAGGGAGGATCTGCGAGCAGTACTTC	CASTAGRICEQYF
TRBV15	TRBJ1-2	many	TRBD1	TGTGCCACCAGCAGGGCCGGGACAGGGGGCTATGGCTACACCTTC	CATSRAGTGGYGYTF
TRBV6-5	TRBJ2-7	many	-	TGTGCCAGCACCTCACCATCTTCCAGGGTCCACGAGCAGTACTTC	CASTSPSSRVHEQYF
TRBV24-1	TRBJ2-3	few	-	TGTGCCACCAGTGATTTTGAGGCAGAAAGCACAGATACGCAGTATTTT	CATSDFEAESTDTQYF
TRBV2	TRBJ2-6	-	-	TGTGCCAGCAGTGAGCGGGACACCGACTCTGGGGCCAACGTCCTGACTTTC	CASSERDTDSGANVLTF
TRBV29-1	TRBJ1-1	-	TRBD1	TGCAGCGCAGACAGGGGGCCGCTTGGTATAACTTTCTTT	CSADRGPLGITFF
TRBV20-1	TRBJ2-2	-	-	TGCAGTGCGGCAGAGTACGACAATGAGCAGTTTTTT	CSAAEYDNEQFF
TRBV29-1	TRBJ1-4	many	-	TGCAGCGTCCCAACGGACTCGAATGAAAAACTGTTTTTT	CSVPTDSNEKLFF
TRBV7-2	TRBJ2-7	many	TRBD2	TGTGCCAGCACCCTTAGACTAGCTGGTGAGCAGTACTTC	CASTLRLAGEQYF
TRBV15	TRBJ1-4	-	-	TGTGCCACCAGCAGCTTGGGGCAGTTTAATGAAAAACTGTTTTTT	CATSSLGQFNEKLFF
TRBV4-1	TRBJ1-5	few	-	TGCGCCAGCAGCCGTACGCTGGGGAGACTTAGCAATCAGCCCCAGCATTTT	CASSRTLGRLSNQPQHF
TRBV9	TRBJ2-7	few	-	TGTGCCAGCAGCGCCGGGACAATCTGGGCCCACGAGCAGTACTTC	CASSAGTIWAHEQYF
TRBV7-8	TRBJ1-5	-	-	TGTGCCAGCAGCACCAGGGGTATTAGCCAGCCCCAGCATTTT	CASSTRGISQPQHF
TRBV20-1	TRBJ1-4	-	TRBD1	TGCAGTGCTACAATGACAGGGGAAAAACTGTTTTTT	CSATMTGEKLFF
TRBV24-1	TRBJ2-7	-	-	TGTGCCACCAGTGATTCCGGGCCTGAGGGGTACGAGCAGTACTTC	CATSDSGPEGYEQYF
TRBV29-1	TRBJ2-7	many	-	TGCAGCGTTGGTCTGGCACAAGGCTCCTACGAGCAGTACTTC	CSVGLAQGSYEQYF
TRBV7-2	TRBJ1-2	-	-	TGTGCCAGCAGCTTAGGGGTTTGGGCCTATGGCTACACCTTC	CASSLGVWAYGYTF
TRBV20-1	TRBJ1-1	-	TRBD1	TGCAGTGCGGCGAATTACAGGGGGGCTGAAGCTTTCTTT	CSAANYRGAEAFF
TRBV6-6	TRBJ1-4	-	-	TGTGCCAGTACCAGAACAGGGTTTGATGAAAAACTGTTTTTT	CASTRTGFDEKLFF
TRBV9	TRBJ2-7	many	TRBD2	TGTGCCAGCAGTGTCGCTAGCGGGAGCTACGAGCAGTACTTC	CASSVASGSYEQYF
TRBV24-1	TRBJ2-1	-	-	TGTGCCACCAGTGACCCTTACAATGAGCAGTTCTTC	CATSDPYNEQFF